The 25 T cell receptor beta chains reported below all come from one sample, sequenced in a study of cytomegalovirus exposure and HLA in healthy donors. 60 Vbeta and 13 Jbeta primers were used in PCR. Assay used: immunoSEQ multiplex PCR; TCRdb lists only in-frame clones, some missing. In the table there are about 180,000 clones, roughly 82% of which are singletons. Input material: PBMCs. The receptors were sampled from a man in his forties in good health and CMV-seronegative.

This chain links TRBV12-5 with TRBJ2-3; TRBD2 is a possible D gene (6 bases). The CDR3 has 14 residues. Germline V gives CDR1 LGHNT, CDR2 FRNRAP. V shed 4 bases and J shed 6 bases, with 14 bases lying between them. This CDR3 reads CASGSGGEPDTQYF. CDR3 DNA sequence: TGTGCTAGTGGTTCCGGCGGGGAACCCGATACGCAGTATTTT.

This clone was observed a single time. The CDR3 is CASSPNRGRVEKLFF. As DNA, the CDR3 is TGTGCCAGCAGCCCTAACAGGGGAAGGGTTGAAAAACTGTTTTTT. The genes are TRBV11-2 and TRBJ1-4; TRBD1 matches at 7 bases. The V gene's germline CDR1 is SGHAT and CDR2 FQNNGV. The CDR3 has 15 amino acids. The V gene end was trimmed by 5 bases and the J gene end by 7 bases; junction bases not matched to a gene: 10. Variable domain in full (rest from reference TRBV11-2 and TRBJ1-4): EAGVAQSPRYKIIEKRQSVAFWCNPISGHATLYWYQQILGQGPKLLIQFQNNGVVDDSQLPKDRFSAERLKGVDSTLKIQPAKLEDSAVYLCASSPNRGRVEKLFFGSGTQLSVL.

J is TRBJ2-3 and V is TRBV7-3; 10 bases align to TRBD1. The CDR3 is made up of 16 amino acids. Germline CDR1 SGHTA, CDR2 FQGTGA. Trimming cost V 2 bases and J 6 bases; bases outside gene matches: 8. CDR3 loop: CASSLSRQGARDTQYF. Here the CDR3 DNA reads TGTGCCAGCAGCTTATCTCGACAGGGGGCGCGGGATACGCAGTATTTT.

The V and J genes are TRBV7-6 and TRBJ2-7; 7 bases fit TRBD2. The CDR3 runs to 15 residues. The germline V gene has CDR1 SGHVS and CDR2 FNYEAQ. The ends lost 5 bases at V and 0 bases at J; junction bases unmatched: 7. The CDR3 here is CASSPPGGSSYEQYF. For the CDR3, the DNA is TGTGCCAGCAGCCCCCCGGGCGGGAGCTCCTACGAGCAGTACTTC.

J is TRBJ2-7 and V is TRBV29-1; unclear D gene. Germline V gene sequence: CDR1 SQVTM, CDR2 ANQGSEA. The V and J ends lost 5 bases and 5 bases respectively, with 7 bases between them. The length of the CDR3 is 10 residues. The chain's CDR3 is CSVQNNEQYF. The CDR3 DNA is TGCAGCGTTCAGAACAACGAGCAGTACTTC.

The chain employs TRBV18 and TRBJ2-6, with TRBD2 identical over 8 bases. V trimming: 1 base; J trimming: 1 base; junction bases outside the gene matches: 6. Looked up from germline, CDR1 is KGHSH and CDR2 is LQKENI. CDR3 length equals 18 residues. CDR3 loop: CASSPQGTRNSGANVLTF. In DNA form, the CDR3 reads TGTGCCAGCTCACCACAGGGGACTAGGAATTCTGGGGCCAACGTCCTGACTTTC.

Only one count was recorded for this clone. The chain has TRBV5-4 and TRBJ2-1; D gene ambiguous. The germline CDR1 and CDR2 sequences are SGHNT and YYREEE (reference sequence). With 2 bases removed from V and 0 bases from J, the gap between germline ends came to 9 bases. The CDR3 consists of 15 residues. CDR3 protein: CASSLRVSSYNEQFF. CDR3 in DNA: TGTGCCAGCAGCTTACGGGTAAGCTCCTACAATGAGCAGTTCTTC. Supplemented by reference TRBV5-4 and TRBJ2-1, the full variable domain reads ETGVTQSPTHLIKTRGQQVTLRCSSQSGHNTVSWYQQALGQGPQFIFQYYREEENGRGNFPPRFSGLQFPNYSSELNVNALELDDSALYLCASSLRVSSYNEQFFGPGTRLTVL.

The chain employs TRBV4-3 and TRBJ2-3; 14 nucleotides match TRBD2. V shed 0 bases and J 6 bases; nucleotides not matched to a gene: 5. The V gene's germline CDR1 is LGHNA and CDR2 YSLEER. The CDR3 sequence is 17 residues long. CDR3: CASSQDLGTSGGDTQYF. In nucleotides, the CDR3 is TGCGCCAGCAGCCAAGATCTGGGGACTAGCGGGGGCGATACGCAGTATTTT.

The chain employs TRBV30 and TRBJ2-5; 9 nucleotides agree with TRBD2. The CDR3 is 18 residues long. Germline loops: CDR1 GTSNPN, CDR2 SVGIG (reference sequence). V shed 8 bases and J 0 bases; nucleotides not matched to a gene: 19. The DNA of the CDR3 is TGTGCCCCAGGGGATGCTAGCGGGAACTACCAGTACCAAGAGACCCAGTACTTC. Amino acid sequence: CAPGDASGNYQYQETQYF.

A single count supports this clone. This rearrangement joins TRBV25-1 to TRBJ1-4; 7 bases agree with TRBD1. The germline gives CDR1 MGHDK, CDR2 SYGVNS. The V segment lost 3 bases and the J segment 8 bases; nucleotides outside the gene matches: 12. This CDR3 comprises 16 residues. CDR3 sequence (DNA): TGTGCCAGCAGTGACCCGGCAGGGGGTTCGGGCGAAAAACTGTTTTTT. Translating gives CASSDPAGGSGEKLFF.

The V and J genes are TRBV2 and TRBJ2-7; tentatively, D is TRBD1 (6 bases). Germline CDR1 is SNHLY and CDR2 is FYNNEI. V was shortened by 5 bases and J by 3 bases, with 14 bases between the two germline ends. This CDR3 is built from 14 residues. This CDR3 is CASSLQGSLYEQYF. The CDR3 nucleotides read TGTGCCAGCAGTTTACAGGGAAGTCTCTACGAGCAGTACTTC. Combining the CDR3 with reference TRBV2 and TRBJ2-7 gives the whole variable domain EPEVTQTPSHQVTQMGQEVILRCVPISNHLYFYWYRQILGQKVEFLVSFYNNEISEKSEIFDDQFSVERPDGSNFTLKIRSTKLEDSAMYFCASSLQGSLYEQYFGPGTRLTVT.

CDR3 DNA sequence: TGTGCCAGCAGTGTGACAGGGGCAACTGGCTACACCTTC. It specifies CASSVTGATGYTF. The chain recombines TRBV9 with TRBJ1-2; 8 bases fit TRBD1. Germline V gene lookup returns CDR1 SGDLS and CDR2 YYNGEE. Unmatched junction bases numbered 7, after V lost 5 bases and J lost 7 bases. The CDR3 consists of 13 residues.

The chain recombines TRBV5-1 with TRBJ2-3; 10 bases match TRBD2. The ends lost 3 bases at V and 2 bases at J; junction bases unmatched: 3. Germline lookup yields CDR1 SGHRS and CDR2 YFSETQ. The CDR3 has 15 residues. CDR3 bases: TGCGCCAGCAGCTCGCTAGCGGGGGCCACAGATACGCAGTATTTT. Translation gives CASSSLAGATDTQYF.

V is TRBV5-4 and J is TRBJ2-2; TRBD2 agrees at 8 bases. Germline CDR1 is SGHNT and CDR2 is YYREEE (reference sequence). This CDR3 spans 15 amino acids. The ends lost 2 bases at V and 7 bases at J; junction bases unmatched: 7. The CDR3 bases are TGTGCCAGCAGCTTCGAGCGGGAGAGGATCGGGGAGCTGTTTTTT. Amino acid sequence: CASSFERERIGELFF.

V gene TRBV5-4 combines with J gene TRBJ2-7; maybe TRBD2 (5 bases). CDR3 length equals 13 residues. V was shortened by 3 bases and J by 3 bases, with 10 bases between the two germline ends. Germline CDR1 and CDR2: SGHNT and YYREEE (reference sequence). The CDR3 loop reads CASSSGVYYEQYF. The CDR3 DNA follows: TGTGCCAGCAGCTCCGGGGTCTACTACGAGCAGTACTTC. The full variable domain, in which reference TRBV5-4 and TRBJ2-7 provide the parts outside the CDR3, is ETGVTQSPTHLIKTRGQQVTLRCSSQSGHNTVSWYQQALGQGPQFIFQYYREEENGRGNFPPRFSGLQFPNYSSELNVNALELDDSALYLCASSSGVYYEQYFGPGTRLTVT.

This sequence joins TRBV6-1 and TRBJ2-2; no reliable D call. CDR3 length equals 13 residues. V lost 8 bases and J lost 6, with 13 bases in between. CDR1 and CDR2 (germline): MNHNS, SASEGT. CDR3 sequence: CASQVRGPGELFF. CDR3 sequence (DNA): TGTGCCAGCCAAGTACGAGGTCCCGGGGAGCTGTTTTTT.

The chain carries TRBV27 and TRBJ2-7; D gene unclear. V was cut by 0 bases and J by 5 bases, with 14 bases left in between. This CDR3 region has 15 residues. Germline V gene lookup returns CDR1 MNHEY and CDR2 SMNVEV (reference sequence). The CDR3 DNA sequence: TGTGCCAGCAGTTTATCCGTGAGGCAGAACCACGAGCAGTACTTC. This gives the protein CASSLSVRQNHEQYF.

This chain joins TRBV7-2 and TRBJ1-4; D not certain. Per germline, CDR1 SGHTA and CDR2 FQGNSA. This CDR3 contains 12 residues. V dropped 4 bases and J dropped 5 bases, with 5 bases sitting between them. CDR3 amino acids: CASSSMNEKLFF. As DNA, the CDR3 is TGTGCCAGCAGCTCCATGAATGAAAAACTGTTTTTT.

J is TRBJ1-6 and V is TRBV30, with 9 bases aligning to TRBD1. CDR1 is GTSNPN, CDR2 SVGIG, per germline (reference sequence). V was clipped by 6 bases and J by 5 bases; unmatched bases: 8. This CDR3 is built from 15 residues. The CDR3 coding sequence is TGTGCCTGTACCGGGACAGGGATCAATAATTCACCCCTCCACTTT. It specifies CACTGTGINNSPLHF.

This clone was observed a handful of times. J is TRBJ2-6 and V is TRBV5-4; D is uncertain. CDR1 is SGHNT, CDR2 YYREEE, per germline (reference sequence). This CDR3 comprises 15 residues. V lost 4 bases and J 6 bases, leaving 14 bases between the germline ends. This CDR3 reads CASSPEILKANVLTF. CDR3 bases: TGTGCCAGCAGCCCCGAGATCCTCAAGGCCAACGTCCTGACTTTC.

The CDR3 DNA sequence: TGTGCCTCTTGGACTAGCGGGAGGGCCGGGGAGCTGTTTTTT. Translation: CASWTSGRAGELFF. This rearrangement joins TRBV30 to TRBJ2-2; TRBD2 aligns across 15 bases. In germline, CDR1 is GTSNPN, CDR2 SVGIG (reference sequence). The V segment lost 7 bases and the J segment 6 bases; nucleotides outside the gene matches: 3. The CDR3 consists of 14 residues.

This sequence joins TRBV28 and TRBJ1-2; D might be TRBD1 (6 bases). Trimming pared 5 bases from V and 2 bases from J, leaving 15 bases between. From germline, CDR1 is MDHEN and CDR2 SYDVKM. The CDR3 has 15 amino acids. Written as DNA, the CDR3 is TGTGCCAGCAGTATCCCCGGGGGGCGGAACTATGGCTACACCTTC. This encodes CASSIPGGRNYGYTF.

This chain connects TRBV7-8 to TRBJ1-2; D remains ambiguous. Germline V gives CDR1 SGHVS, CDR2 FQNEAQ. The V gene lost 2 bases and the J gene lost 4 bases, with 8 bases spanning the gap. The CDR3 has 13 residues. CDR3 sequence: CASSLTAAYGYTF. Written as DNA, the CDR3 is TGTGCCAGCAGCTTAACCGCGGCCTATGGCTACACCTTC.

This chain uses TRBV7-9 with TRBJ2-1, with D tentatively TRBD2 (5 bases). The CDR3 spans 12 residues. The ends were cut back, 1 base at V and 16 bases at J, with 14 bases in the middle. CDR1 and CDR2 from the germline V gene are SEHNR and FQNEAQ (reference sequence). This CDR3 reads CASSLGERTTFF. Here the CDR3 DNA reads TGTGCCAGCAGCTTAGGAGAGCGGACCACCTTCTTC.

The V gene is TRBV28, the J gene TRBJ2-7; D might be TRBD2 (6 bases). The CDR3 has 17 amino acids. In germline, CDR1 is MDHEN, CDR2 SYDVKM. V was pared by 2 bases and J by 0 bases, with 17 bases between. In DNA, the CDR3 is TGTGCCAGCAGTTTAGGGACCGGGAGTGGGCTCTCCTACGAGCAGTACTTC. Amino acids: CASSLGTGSGLSYEQYF.